One T cell receptor (beta chain) is described in this entry. Its antigen is not identified. The germline CDR1 and CDR2 sequences are ENHRY and SYGVKD. This CDR3 is built from 14 residues. V was pared by 8 bases and J by 3 bases, with 14 bases between. The data belong to a study of post-analysis software for immune sequencing data. On the study more broadly: Recorded subtypes: relapsing-remitting, secondary progressive, progressive-relapsing; some patients unannotated. Overall study findings and caveats: Elevated frequency relative to controls characterized four or five TRBV segments in patients, TRBV5-6, TRBV5-1 and TRBV20-1 among them. The normalized Chao1 diversity of multiple sclerosis patients was significantly lower than that of controls.

Unique molecular identifiers were built into the TCR beta cDNA libraries. T cells numbering 1 to 10 million yielded cDNA molecules that totaled roughly 500,000. TCRdb used MiXCR to reprocess the PCR reads, holding one entry per CDR3 protein. The profile covers 350,000 to 500,000 distinct CDR3 sequences, with 35% to 45% appearing a single time and roughly 8.2% taken by the ten largest. Sequenced sample: blood. J is TRBJ1-5 and V is TRBV10-3, with a tentative D call TRBD1 (6 bases). The sequence was obtained from a girl between 2 and 10 years old with multiple sclerosis. The CDR3 region is CAISGEGVNQPQHF. CDR3 bases: TGTGCCATCTCAGGGGAGGGGGTCAATCAGCCCCAGCATTTT.